These T cell receptor beta chains were read from a single sample in a study of blood T cell repertoires in COVID-19. Profiling relied on immunoSEQ multiplex PCR, and the TCRdb table lists in-frame clones only, not all of them. Among about 150,000 clones listed, 86% were seen once. Sequenced input: PBMCs or T cells enriched from blood (not recorded which). The receptors stem from a man over 45 who had recovered from COVID-19. CDR3s include the opening cysteine and the closing phenylalanine or tryptophan. The D gene is left open where the match is weak. Clone size is shown for a subset of rows, as once, few, many or a class of expanded clone.

j_call clone_size v_call d_call cdr3_aa cdr3_nt
TRBJ1-5 NA TRBV7-2 TRBD1 CASSLNRQGHQHF TGTGCCAGCAGCTTAAACAGACAGGGGCACCAGCATTTT
TRBJ1-1 NA TRBV6-5 TRBD1 CASSPQGRTEAFF TGTGCCAGCAGTCCACAGGGGAGGACTGAAGCTTTCTTT
TRBJ2-1 NA TRBV5-4 NA CASSFQAGVYNEQFF TGTGCCAGCAGCTTTCAGGCCGGGGTATACAATGAGCAGTTCTTC
TRBJ1-1 NA TRBV28 NA CASTVSTGVNTEAFF TGTGCCAGCACTGTAAGTACGGGAGTGAACACTGAAGCTTTCTTT
TRBJ1-3 NA TRBV28 NA CASSLLFGSGNTIYF TGTGCCAGCAGTTTACTTTTCGGGTCTGGAAACACCATATATTTT
TRBJ2-3 NA TRBV20-1 TRBD2 CSASDVLGGGGTDTQYF TGCAGTGCTAGTGATGTTCTGGGCGGGGGGGGCACAGATACGCAGTATTTT
TRBJ1-1 NA TRBV28 NA CASSRPLQILNTEAFF TGTGCCAGCAGCCGCCCTTTACAGATTTTGAACACTGAAGCTTTCTTT
TRBJ1-2 NA TRBV19 NA CATSFRGLLGGYTF TGTGCCACCTCGTTCCGGGGTCTCCTCGGGGGCTACACCTTC
TRBJ1-1 NA TRBV28 TRBD1 CASSSSGTGDGVTEAFF TGTGCCAGCAGCTCATCCGGGACAGGGGACGGGGTGACTGAAGCTTTCTTT
TRBJ2-1 once TRBV9 NA CASSASGPEQFF TGTGCCAGCAGCGCAAGCGGACCGGAGCAGTTCTTC
TRBJ1-2 NA TRBV12-5 NA CASGFSTSRGGYTF TGTGCTAGTGGTTTTTCTACGTCGAGAGGAGGCTACACCTTC
TRBJ2-1 NA TRBV27 NA CASSSRAYNEQFF TGTGCCAGCAGTTCCAGGGCTTACAATGAGCAGTTCTTC
TRBJ1-6 NA TRBV5-1 TRBD1 CASSDRDRGLSPLHF TGCGCCAGCAGCGACCGGGACAGGGGACTTTCACCCCTCCACTTT
TRBJ2-1 NA TRBV2 TRBD2 CASTRGGWREVYNEQFF TGTGCCAGCACCCGAGGAGGATGGCGGGAGGTTTACAATGAGCAGTTCTTC
TRBJ1-1 NA TRBV29-1 NA CSVEEWDLYKAFF TGCAGCGTTGAAGAATGGGACTTGTATAAAGCTTTCTTT
TRBJ2-1 NA TRBV11-3 NA CASSLEGTLSYNEQFF TGTGCCAGCAGCTTAGAGGGGACACTGTCCTACAATGAGCAGTTCTTC
TRBJ2-7 NA TRBV7-2 NA CASSLARLNYEQYF TGTGCCAGCAGCTTAGCGAGGTTAAACTACGAGCAGTACTTC
TRBJ1-5 NA TRBV18 NA CASSPPPGSSNQPQHF TGTGCCAGCTCACCACCGCCGGGATCTAGCAATCAGCCCCAGCATTTT
TRBJ1-1 NA TRBV24-1 TRBD1 CATRGQGGVTEAFF TGTGCCACCCGAGGACAGGGCGGGGTCACTGAAGCTTTCTTT
TRBJ1-5 NA TRBV7-2 NA CASSSRGGGGSNQPQHF TGTGCCAGCAGCTCTCGCGGTGGGGGGGGAAGCAATCAGCCCCAGCATTTT
TRBJ2-3 NA TRBV5-4 NA CASSLSGGSRADTQYF TGTGCCAGCAGCTTGTCTGGGGGGAGCCGGGCAGATACGCAGTATTTT
TRBJ1-4 NA TRBV28 NA CASSHPTEPEKLFF TGTGCCAGCAGTCACCCGACGGAGCCTGAAAAACTGTTTTTT
TRBJ2-1 NA TRBV24-1 TRBD1 CATRRAGGDYNEQFF TGTGCCACCAGAAGAGCAGGGGGCGACTACAATGAGCAGTTCTTC
TRBJ2-1 NA TRBV29-1 NA CSVDKGYNEQFF TGCAGCGTTGATAAGGGGTACAATGAGCAGTTCTTC
TRBJ1-6 NA TRBV19 NA CASNQRDSPLHF TGTGCCAGTAATCAGAGGGATTCACCCCTCCACTTT
TRBJ1-2 NA TRBV7-9 NA CASSSKGDEFPRGYTF TGTGCCAGCAGCTCCAAGGGGGACGAGTTTCCTCGGGGCTACACCTTC
TRBJ1-2 NA TRBV21-1 NA CASFRDRGLVGYTF TGTGCCAGTTTCCGGGACAGGGGTTTAGTTGGCTACACCTTC
TRBJ2-1 NA TRBV19 TRBD2 CASSAGLAGVRNEQFF TGTGCCAGTAGCGCGGGACTAGCGGGAGTTAGGAATGAGCAGTTCTTC
TRBJ1-1 NA TRBV28 TRBD1 CASSSPQGYTEAFF TGTGCCAGCAGTTCACCACAGGGGTACACTGAAGCTTTCTTT
TRBJ2-5 NA TRBV19 NA CASSPPDRRETQYF TGTGCCAGTAGTCCACCGGACAGAAGGGAGACCCAGTACTTC
TRBJ1-2 NA TRBV6-5 NA CASSDRTNYGYTF TGTGCCAGCAGCGACAGGACTAACTATGGCTACACCTTC
TRBJ2-1 NA TRBV6-5 TRBD1 CASSYGTGGYNEQFF TGTGCCAGCAGTTACGGGACAGGGGGTTACAATGAGCAGTTCTTC
TRBJ1-3 NA TRBV7-6 NA CASSLALYGNTIYF TGTGCCAGCAGCTTAGCGCTCTATGGAAACACCATATATTTT
TRBJ2-6 NA TRBV24-1 NA CATSDRGQGNVLTF TGTGCCACCAGTGATAGGGGACAAGGCAACGTCCTGACTTTC
TRBJ1-1 few TRBV28 NA CASSLLGINTEAFF TGTGCCAGCAGTTTATTGGGCATCAACACTGAAGCTTTCTTT
TRBJ2-5 NA TRBV18 TRBD1 CASSPNRGKETQYF TGTGCCAGCTCACCAAACAGGGGAAAAGAGACCCAGTACTTC
TRBJ2-7 NA TRBV4-1 NA CASSQGLAVYEQYF TGCGCCAGCAGCCAAGGGCTAGCAGTCTACGAGCAGTACTTC
TRBJ2-7 once TRBV5-1 NA CASKEGVSSYEQYF TGCGCCAGCAAGGAAGGGGTTAGCTCCTACGAGCAGTACTTC
TRBJ2-3 NA TRBV27 NA CASSLISAGAGDTQYF TGTGCCAGCAGTTTAATTTCGGCGGGGGCGGGGGATACGCAGTATTTT
TRBJ1-5 NA TRBV19 NA CASSTDSGNQPQHF TGTGCCAGTAGTACAGACTCCGGCAATCAGCCCCAGCATTTT
TRBJ2-5 NA TRBV2 NA CASSVPATSKETQYF TGTGCCAGCAGTGTCCCAGCGACTTCTAAAGAGACCCAGTACTTC
TRBJ2-1 NA TRBV29-1 NA CSGRRTAYNEQFF TGCAGCGGGCGGAGGACAGCGTACAATGAGCAGTTCTTC
TRBJ1-2 NA TRBV29-1 NA CSARHSEGYTF TGCAGCGCCCGTCACTCGGAGGGCTACACCTTC
TRBJ2-1 NA TRBV11-3 NA CASSLGTVMYNEQFF TGTGCCAGCAGCTTAGGGACAGTTATGTACAATGAGCAGTTCTTC
TRBJ2-7 NA TRBV5-1 TRBD1 CASSMDRGNEQYF TGCGCCAGCAGCATGGACAGGGGCAACGAGCAGTACTTC
TRBJ1-5 NA TRBV11-2 NA CASSLGGLSNQPQHF TGTGCCAGCAGTTTAGGGGGACTAAGCAATCAGCCCCAGCATTTT